This TCR beta chain came from a study of early T cells in non-severe SARS-CoV-2 infection. Germline CDR1 SGHVS, CDR2 FNYEAQ. V was clipped by 3 bases and J by 0 bases; unmatched bases: 6. This CDR3 is 17 amino acids long. MiXCR was run by TCRdb on the 5' RACE reads, yielding one entry per CDR3 protein. This sample has tens of thousands of distinct CDR3 sequences, with about 10% found just once. The source of this sequence is an adult who was a healthcare worker with PCR-confirmed SARS-CoV-2 infection or an uninfected control (not recorded which). The chain combines TRBV7-6 with TRBJ2-1; TRBD2 aligns across 9 bases. The sequencing sample was made of whole blood. The chain's CDR3 is CASSFFLSGSSYNEQFF. The DNA of the CDR3 is TGTGCCAGCAGCTTCTTCCTTAGCGGGAGCTCCTACAATGAGCAGTTCTTC.